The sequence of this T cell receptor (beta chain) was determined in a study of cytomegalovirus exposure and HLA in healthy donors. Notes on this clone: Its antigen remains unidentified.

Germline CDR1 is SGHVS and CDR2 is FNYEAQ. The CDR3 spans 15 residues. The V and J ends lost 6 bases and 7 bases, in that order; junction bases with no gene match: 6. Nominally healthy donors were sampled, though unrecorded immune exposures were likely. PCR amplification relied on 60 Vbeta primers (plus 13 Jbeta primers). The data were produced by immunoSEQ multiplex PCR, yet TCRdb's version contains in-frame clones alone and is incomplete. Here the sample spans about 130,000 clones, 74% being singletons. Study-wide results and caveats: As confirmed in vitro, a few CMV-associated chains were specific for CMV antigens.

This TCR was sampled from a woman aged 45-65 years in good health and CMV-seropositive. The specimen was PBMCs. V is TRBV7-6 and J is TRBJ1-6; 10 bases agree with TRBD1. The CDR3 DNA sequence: TGTGCCAGCAGGACAACGGGACAGGGGAATTCACCCCTCCACTTT. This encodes CASRTTGQGNSPLHF.